One and the same sample provided the 20 T cell receptor beta chains below, sequenced in a study of T cell responses to AZD1222 COVID-19 vaccine. Measured with immunoSEQ multiplex PCR; TCRdb has only the in-frame clones, and not every one. This sample yields about 100,000 clones, of which about nine tenths are seen a single time; 1.5% to 2% belongs to the top ten. The sequencing used peripheral blood, collected on day 0 of AZD1222 vaccination. These receptors all come from an adult in good health.

The chain links TRBV28 to TRBJ1-5; D is uncertain. This CDR3 is 16 amino acids long. Trimming took 5 bases from V and 1 from J, leaving 15 bases between them. Germline CDR1 and CDR2: MDHEN and SYDVKM. The CDR3 sequence: CASSGGSGRSNQPQHF. As DNA, the CDR3 is TGTGCCAGCAGTGGAGGATCTGGTCGGAGCAATCAGCCCCAGCATTTT. The entire variable domain, with the rest obtained from reference TRBV28 and TRBJ1-5, is as follows: DVKVTQSSRYLVKRTGEKVFLECVQDMDHENMFWYRQDPGLGLRLIYFSYDVKMKEKGDIPEGYSVSREKKERFSLILESASTNQTSMYLCASSGGSGRSNQPQHFGDGTRLSIL.

V gene TRBV6-5 combines with J gene TRBJ1-5, with D possibly being TRBD1 (5 bases). Deletions cut 7 bases from V and 0 bases from J, with 13 bases between. The CDR3 spans 15 residues. CDR1 is MNHEY and CDR2 is SVGAGI in the germline V gene. The CDR3 DNA reads as TGTGCCAGCAAGAGGGGCCCCTATAGCAATCAGCCCCAGCATTTT. Translated: CASKRGPYSNQPQHF.

The V gene is TRBV3-1 (or the pseudogene TRBV3-2), the J gene TRBJ1-1, with D unclear. V lost 1 base and J lost 0, with 9 bases in between. There are 15 residues in the CDR3. Germline V CDR1 and CDR2: LGHDT, YNNKEL (reference sequence). The CDR3 here is CASSQGVQMNTEAFF. The CDR3 coding sequence is TGTGCCAGCAGCCAAGGGGTACAGATGAACACTGAAGCTTTCTTT.

This clone appeared a few times. V is TRBV30 and J is TRBJ2-7; D is unresolved. The germline V gene has CDR1 GTSNPN and CDR2 SVGIG (reference sequence). The V end was cut by 1 base, the J end by 3 bases, with 13 bases between. This CDR3 has 14 amino acids. CDR3 sequence reads: CAWSAPPTDYEQYF. CDR3 bases: TGTGCCTGGAGTGCCCCCCCTACGGACTACGAGCAGTACTTC. Together with reference TRBV30 and TRBJ2-7, the CDR3 gives the full variable domain: SQTIHQWPATLVQPVGSPLSLECTVEGTSNPNLYWYRQAAGRGLQLLFYSVGIGQISSEVPQNLSASRPQDRQFILSSKKLLLSDSGFYLCAWSAPPTDYEQYFGPGTRLTVT.

This chain connects TRBV19 to TRBJ2-4; D gene unclear. Germline loops: CDR1 LNHDA, CDR2 SQIVND (reference sequence). The CDR3 extends over 14 amino acids. The germline V and J ends were trimmed by 3 bases and 7 bases, with 13 bases remaining between them. The CDR3 coding sequence is TGTGCCAGTAGTATGGCCTCAATGGGGAACATTCAGTACTTC. It encodes CASSMASMGNIQYF.

The rearrangement links TRBV30 to TRBJ2-3; the D gene is possibly TRBD2 (5 bases). The CDR3 totals 10 residues. Germline lookup yields CDR1 GTSNPN and CDR2 SVGIG (reference sequence). The ends were cut back, 4 bases at V and 8 bases at J, with 7 bases in the middle. The CDR3, as DNA: TGTGCCTGGAACCGGGGTACGCAGTATTTT. It specifies CAWNRGTQYF.

This clone was recorded once. The CDR3 spells CASSQVLAATNYGYTF. The CDR3 DNA sequence: TGCGCCAGCAGCCAAGTTTTGGCAGCCACTAACTATGGCTACACCTTC. The genes are TRBV4-1 and TRBJ1-2, with D uncertain. With 1 base removed from V and 0 bases from J, the gap between germline ends came to 12 bases. The germline gives CDR1 MGHRA, CDR2 YSYEKL. CDR3 size: 16 residues.

The chain employs TRBV28 and TRBJ1-2; no reliable D call. V was shortened by 3 bases and J by 0 bases, with 17 bases between the two germline ends. Germline-derived CDR1 and CDR2 are MDHEN and SYDVKM. This CDR3 is 17 amino acids long. This chain's CDR3 is CASSFLLGGNSNYGYTF. CDR3 DNA: TGTGCCAGCAGTTTCTTATTGGGAGGAAACTCTAACTATGGCTACACCTTC.

The rearrangement links TRBV9 to TRBJ1-1; no definite D call. Germline-derived CDR1 and CDR2 are SGDLS and YYNGEE. Trimming took 1 base from V and 0 from J, leaving 13 bases between them. This CDR3 region has 16 residues. In nucleotides, the CDR3 is TGTGCCAGCAGCGTAAGTCCGAAAAAAGTGAACACTGAAGCTTTCTTT. Its translation: CASSVSPKKVNTEAFF.

The chain employs TRBV2 and TRBJ1-5; 9 bases agree with TRBD1. V trimming: 5 bases; J trimming: 8 bases; junction bases outside the gene matches: 4. This CDR3 spans 13 amino acids. CDR1 is SNHLY and CDR2 is FYNNEI in the germline V gene. The chain's CDR3 is CASSRDRAEPQHF. For the CDR3, the DNA is TGTGCCAGCAGTCGGGACAGGGCTGAGCCCCAGCATTTT.

The rearrangement joins TRBV27 to TRBJ2-7, with a tentative D call TRBD2 (5 bases). The CDR3 loop spans 15 amino acids. Germline V gene lookup returns CDR1 MNHEY and CDR2 SMNVEV (reference sequence). Trimming removed 5 bases from V and 7 bases from J, with 21 bases in between. The CDR3 DNA reads TGTGCCAGCAGTCCCCCCGCGGGTCGCGTTAGGGAGCAGTACTTC. It is translated as CASSPPAGRVREQYF.

The chain couples TRBV19 to TRBJ2-1, with a weak D call TRBD2 (6 bases). V lost 7 bases to trimming and J lost 4 bases, with 11 bases between them. CDR1 and CDR2 from the germline V gene are LNHDA and SQIVND (reference sequence). The CDR3 totals 13 residues. The CDR3 region is CASTSGLYNEQFF. The DNA of the CDR3 is TGTGCCAGTACCTCGGGACTTTACAATGAGCAGTTCTTC.

This chain joins TRBV4-2 and TRBJ2-5; the D gene could be TRBD1 or TRBD2 (5 bases each). The CDR3 has 16 residues. The germline V gene has CDR1 LGHNA and CDR2 YNFKEQ. The ends were cut back, 4 bases at V and 1 base at J, with 16 bases in the middle. This CDR3 is CASSPLGRGVQETQYF. DNA for the CDR3: TGTGCCAGCAGCCCCCTTGGGCGAGGGGTCCAAGAGACCCAGTACTTC.

The chain combines TRBV7-9 with TRBJ1-1; D perhaps matches TRBD1 (5 bases). Per germline, CDR1 SEHNR and CDR2 FQNEAQ (reference sequence). V lost 6 bases and J 2 bases, leaving 16 bases between the germline ends. The CDR3 is 15 residues long. This CDR3 is CASSSDWGSNTEAFF. CDR3 nucleotide sequence: TGTGCCAGCAGTTCAGATTGGGGGTCCAACACTGAAGCTTTCTTT. The full variable domain, rest sourced from reference TRBV7-9 and TRBJ1-1, is DTGVSQNPRHKITKRGQNVTFRCDPISEHNRLYWYRQTLGQGPEFLTYFQNEAQLEKSRLLSDRFSAERPKGSFSTLEIQRTEQGDSAMYLCASSSDWGSNTEAFFGQGTRLTVV.

This clone was detected a few times. The chain couples TRBV10-3 to TRBJ2-2; D gene ambiguous. V dropped 11 bases and J dropped 6 bases, with 13 bases sitting between them. The germline V gene encodes CDR1 ENHRY and CDR2 SYGVKD. The CDR3 length is 12 residues. The CDR3 loop reads CALQHTSGELFF. CDR3 sequence (DNA): TGTGCCTTACAGCATACTTCCGGGGAGCTGTTTTTT.

The chain combines TRBV19 with TRBJ1-2; 8 bases align to TRBD1. V lost 3 bases and J lost 2; bases outside the gene matches: 2. This CDR3 has 14 residues. CDR1 and CDR2 (germline): LNHDA, SQIVND (reference sequence). CDR3 residues: CASSIPGGNYGYTF. The CDR3 nucleotides read TGTGCCAGTAGTATTCCAGGGGGCAACTATGGCTACACCTTC.

This rearrangement joins TRBV7-3 to TRBJ2-1; weak D call: TRBD2 (6 bases). Germline assignment: CDR1 SGHTA and CDR2 FQGTGA. The CDR3 length is 15 residues. V was pared by 5 bases and J by 4 bases, with 15 bases between. CDR3 coding DNA: TGTGCCAGCAGCCCCGGGACTCAAAAATACAATGAGCAGTTCTTC. It yields the protein CASSPGTQKYNEQFF.

V is TRBV5-1 and J is TRBJ2-7; 9 positions agree with TRBD1. V lost 4 bases and J lost 9; bases outside the gene matches: 14. This CDR3 region has 15 residues. Germline V gene lookup returns CDR1 SGHRS and CDR2 YFSETQ. Here the CDR3 reads CASSTAPGQGLLQYF. The CDR3 DNA sequence: TGCGCCAGCAGCACCGCTCCGGGACAGGGCCTTTTGCAGTACTTC.

This rearrangement joins TRBV27 to TRBJ2-7; the match to TRBD1 covers 9 bases. V was pared by 4 bases and J by 5 bases, with 15 bases of the junction left unmatched. Germline V gene sequence: CDR1 MNHEY, CDR2 SMNVEV (reference sequence). This CDR3 is 17 amino acids long. The CDR3 loop reads CASSWTGVLAVRDEQYF. The DNA for the CDR3 is TGTGCCAGCAGTTGGACAGGGGTCCTAGCGGTCAGAGACGAGCAGTACTTC.

This sequence joins TRBV6-4 and TRBJ1-1; D uncertain. The V and J ends lost 8 bases and 11 bases respectively, with 12 bases between them. Looked up from germline, CDR1 is MRHNA and CDR2 is SNTAGT. The CDR3 consists of 10 residues. The CDR3 region has the DNA TGTGCCAGCTGGAGTATGGGGGCTTTCTTT. Protein sequence: CASWSMGAFF.